The 20 T cell receptor beta chains below come from one sample, sequenced in a study of the immune and genomic landscape of osteosarcoma (dated by TCRdb to between 2020 and 2021). Libraries were constructed by the immunoSEQ multiplex PCR assay. TCRdb re-hosts the immuneACCESS table, in-frame sequences only. Its copies lack some clones; in the studies checked, an unresolved V gene accounts for under half of them, and the cause for the rest is not known. The sample profile shows over a thousand clones; roughly 72% of them were found once. Together, the top ten hold roughly 10% of the sample. The sequenced sample was primary tumor tissue from soft tissue. The cell subset or site label here, explained by the study, means: resected primary osteosarcoma tumor. Source of these receptors: a man aged 25-40 years with osteosarcoma. The age is the age at diagnosis.

The gene calls are TRBV11-2 and TRBJ1-1; tentative D call: TRBD1 (5 bases). The germline V and J ends were trimmed by 1 base and 8 bases, with 11 bases remaining between them. This CDR3 comprises 13 residues. Germline V gene lookup returns CDR1 SGHAT and CDR2 FQNNGV. This CDR3 is CASSLGGPGEAFF. Written as DNA, the CDR3 is TGTGCCAGCAGCTTAGGCGGGCCAGGGGAAGCTTTCTTT. Full variable domain (rest looked up from reference TRBV11-2 and TRBJ1-1): EAGVAQSPRYKIIEKRQSVAFWCNPISGHATLYWYQQILGQGPKLLIQFQNNGVVDDSQLPKDRFSAERLKGVDSTLKIQPAKLEDSAVYLCASSLGGPGEAFFGQGTRLTVV.

CDR3 region: CATSRDRTSGGYNEQFF. CDR3 nucleotides: TGTGCCACCAGCAGAGATCGGACTAGCGGGGGATACAATGAGCAGTTCTTC. The chain employs TRBV15 and TRBJ2-1, with 13 positions matching TRBD2. This CDR3 is 17 amino acids long. Losses at the gene ends were 0 bases for V and 4 bases for J; bases not matched to a gene: 3. Germline V gives CDR1 LNHNV, CDR2 YYDKDF (reference sequence).

The chain's CDR3 is CASTLQGSETQYF. DNA for the CDR3: TGTGCCAGTACCCTGCAAGGTTCTGAGACCCAGTACTTC. This chain joins TRBV19 and TRBJ2-5; D gene uncertain. Germline CDR1 reads LNHDA; CDR2 reads SQIVND (reference sequence). V was pared by 7 bases and J by 5 bases, with 14 bases between. This CDR3 is built from 13 residues.

The rearrangement uses TRBV5-5 and TRBJ2-5, with 11 bases fitting TRBD2. The J call is uncertain, as TRBJ2-7 better fits the DNA end. This CDR3 comprises 16 residues. Germline values: CDR1 SGHKS, CDR2 YYEKEE (reference sequence). The DNA for the CDR3 is TGTGCCAGCAGCACCTTACTAGCGGGGGCCTCCTACGAGCAGTACTTC. Its translation: CASSTLLAGASYEQYF.

CDR3 DNA: TGTGCCAGCAGCGTCGACACTAATTCACCCCTCCACTTT. The encoded protein is CASSVDTNSPLHF. The gene calls are TRBV9 and TRBJ1-6; no reliable D call. This CDR3 contains 13 residues. In germline, CDR1 is SGDLS, CDR2 YYNGEE. The V and J ends lost 2 bases and 6 bases respectively, with 6 bases between them.

This chain connects TRBV30 to TRBJ1-2, with TRBD1 identical over 12 bases. Germline V gene sequence: CDR1 GTSNPN, CDR2 SVGIG (reference sequence). The CDR3 is 14 amino acids. V lost 1 base, J lost 8 bases, and 5 bases stayed unmatched. The CDR3 nucleotides are TGTGCCTGGAGTGGGGACAGGGGGCTGGGGGGCTACACCTTC. It yields the protein CAWSGDRGLGGYTF. Full variable domain (outside the CDR3, taken from reference TRBV30 and TRBJ1-2): SQTIHQWPATLVQPVGSPLSLECTVEGTSNPNLYWYRQAAGRGLQLLFYSVGIGQISSEVPQNLSASRPQDRQFILSSKKLLLSDSGFYLCAWSGDRGLGGYTFGSGTRLTVV.

The chain combines TRBV30 with TRBJ2-6, with D possibly TRBD2 on 5 matching bases. The germline V and J ends were trimmed by 4 bases and 0 bases, with 7 bases remaining between them. Germline CDR1 is GTSNPN and CDR2 is SVGIG (reference sequence). The CDR3 length is 14 residues. The CDR3 DNA is TGTGCCTGGATGGGGAGCTCTGGGGCCAACGTCCTGACTTTC. Translated: CAWMGSSGANVLTF.

The chain combines TRBV7-9 with TRBJ2-1; D possibly corresponds to TRBD2 (7 bases). The CDR3 has 13 residues. Trimming left V 3 bases short and J 8 bases short, with 11 bases between. The germline V gene has CDR1 SEHNR and CDR2 FQNEAQ (reference sequence). The CDR3 sequence: CASSFPGGDEQFF. CDR3 sequence (DNA): TGTGCCAGCAGCTTTCCGGGGGGCGATGAGCAGTTCTTC.

The sample holds a few counts of this clone. This chain links TRBV27 with TRBJ2-1; D is unclear. The V gene lost 3 bases and the J gene lost 7 bases, with 10 bases spanning the gap. This CDR3 contains 13 residues. The germline gives CDR1 MNHEY, CDR2 SMNVEV (reference sequence). The CDR3 reads CASSLGRSNEQFF. Here the CDR3 DNA reads TGTGCCAGCAGTTTGGGCAGATCGAATGAGCAGTTCTTC.

The CDR3 nucleotides are TGTGCCAGTAGGGGACAGGCTAATCTTTGGAGCAATCAGCCCCAGCATTTT. This gives the protein CASRGQANLWSNQPQHF. The rearrangement links TRBV19 to TRBJ1-5; 8 positions agree with TRBD1. Germline trimming cut 6 bases from V and 1 base from J; bases unmatched to any gene: 11. The CDR3 sequence is 17 residues long. CDR1 is LNHDA and CDR2 is SQIVND in the germline V gene (reference sequence).

The chain carries TRBV19 and TRBJ1-2, with D possibly TRBD1 on 5 matching bases. Trimming shortened V by 6 bases and J by 7 bases, and 21 bases separated the two germline ends. This CDR3 spans 15 amino acids. Germline V gives CDR1 LNHDA, CDR2 SQIVND (reference sequence). The CDR3 loop is CASSPAGGANGGYTF. The CDR3 DNA follows: TGTGCCAGTAGCCCCGCGGGAGGGGCGAATGGTGGCTACACCTTC.

The chain combines TRBV28 with TRBJ1-5; D ambiguous. CDR1 and CDR2 from the germline V gene are MDHEN and SYDVKM. CDR3 size: 12 residues. Trimming took 7 bases from V and 10 from J, leaving 14 bases between them. The CDR3 coding sequence is TGTGCCAGCACCGCCCCCCGGGGACCCCAGCATTTT. Amino acid sequence: CASTAPRGPQHF.

This chain links TRBV6-1 with TRBJ1-5; 12 positions agree with TRBD1. Germline CDR1 reads MNHNS; CDR2 reads SASEGT. V shed 2 bases and J 6 bases; nucleotides not matched to a gene: 5. This CDR3 has 16 residues. CDR3 sequence: CASSEIGDRGLQPQHF. As DNA, the CDR3 is TGTGCCAGCAGTGAAATCGGGGACAGGGGGCTTCAGCCCCAGCATTTT.

The chain uses TRBV19 and TRBJ2-3; perhaps TRBD1 as D (6 bases). CDR3 length: 16 residues. V was cut by 1 base and J by 4 bases, with 15 bases left in between. Germline CDR1 reads LNHDA; CDR2 reads SQIVND (reference sequence). The CDR3, as DNA: TGTGCCAGTAGTATAGTTTCAGGGGCTGGTGCAGATACGCAGTATTTT. This translates into CASSIVSGAGADTQYF.

The V call is TRBV5-1, the J call TRBJ2-3; D possibly corresponds to TRBD2 (6 bases). CDR1 and CDR2 (germline): SGHRS, YFSETQ. The CDR3 has 15 amino acids. The germline V and J ends were trimmed by 0 bases and 0 bases, with 8 bases remaining between them. The CDR3 is CASSLGAGSTDTQYF. The DNA of the CDR3 is TGCGCCAGCAGCTTGGGTGCGGGGAGCACAGATACGCAGTATTTT.

This chain joins TRBV19 and TRBJ1-2, with 10 bases identical to TRBD1. In germline, CDR1 is LNHDA, CDR2 SQIVND (reference sequence). V gave up 5 bases and J gave up 2 bases; unmatched junction bases: 5. This CDR3 comprises 15 residues. The CDR3 loop is CASSAWTGGNYGYTF. The CDR3 coding sequence is TGTGCCAGTAGTGCCTGGACAGGGGGAAACTATGGCTACACCTTC.

The chain combines TRBV29-1 with TRBJ2-2, with TRBD1 matching 9 bases. The CDR3 is 16 residues long. Germline V lookup: CDR1 SQVTM, CDR2 ANQGSEA. With 1 base clipped from V and 2 bases from J, the junction kept 5 bases outside the gene matches. The chain's CDR3 is CSVEGSGQGNTGELFF. CDR3 nucleotide sequence: TGCAGCGTTGAAGGCTCGGGACAGGGAAACACCGGGGAGCTGTTTTTT.

CDR3 coding DNA: TGCAGCGTCTCCCGGGACTTTCCCGGGGAGCTGTTTTTT. Amino acids: CSVSRDFPGELFF. The V gene is TRBV29-1, the J gene TRBJ2-2, with TRBD2 as a possible D gene (6 bases). Per the germline V gene, CDR1 is SQVTM and CDR2 is ANQGSEA. The CDR3 contains 13 residues. V lost 6 bases, J lost 6 bases, and 14 bases lay in between.

Of note for this clone: This sample also contains other DNA sequences that code for the same CDR3. The V gene is TRBV6-1, the J gene TRBJ1-5; 7 nucleotides agree with TRBD1. Germline CDR1 MNHNS, CDR2 SASEGT. The V and J ends lost 7 bases and 1 base, in that order; junction bases with no gene match: 4. This CDR3 is 14 amino acids long. The DNA for the CDR3 is TGTGCCAGCAACCCGACAGGGAGCAATCAGCCCCAGCATTTT. Translated: CASNPTGSNQPQHF.

CDR3 protein: CASSKGQGAYEQYF. In nucleotides, the CDR3 is TGTGCCAGCAGCAAAGGACAGGGGGCTTACGAGCAGTACTTC. V gene TRBV21-1 combines with J gene TRBJ2-7; the table gives TRBD1 as D, unverified against the DNA. TRBV21-1 is tagged as a pseudogene. The CDR3 sequence is 14 residues long.